This T cell receptor beta chain was profiled in a study of T cells in localized non-small cell lung cancer. Points on this clone: The antigen is unknown.

Study-level findings and limits: Across samples, adjacent lung featured a median roughly 50 of the top 100 tumor clones. Multi-region tumor sequencing was not done, so intratumor heterogeneity could not be excluded.

Measured with immunoSEQ multiplex PCR; TCRdb has only the in-frame clones, and not every one. This sample has 35,000 to 50,000 clones, with approximately 83% found just once. Germline CDR1 is SNHLY and CDR2 is FYNNEI. V gave up 7 bases and J gave up 6 bases, with 20 bases separating them. CDR3 size: 15 residues. The genes are TRBV2 and TRBJ2-3; D is uncertain. The sequencing used peripheral blood, collected before any cancer treatment. The origin of this receptor is a man between 40 and 70 years old with stage I lung adenocarcinoma. The CDR3 DNA is TGTGCCAGCACCATCACTGGTTCCCCCGGGGATACGCAGTATTTT. This sequence encodes CASTITGSPGDTQYF. Using reference TRBV2 and TRBJ2-3 for the parts outside the CDR3, the full variable domain is EPEVTQTPSHQVTQMGQEVILRCVPISNHLYFYWYRQILGQKVEFLVSFYNNEISEKSEIFDDQFSVERPDGSNFTLKIRSTKLEDSAMYFCASTITGSPGDTQYFGPGTRLTVL.